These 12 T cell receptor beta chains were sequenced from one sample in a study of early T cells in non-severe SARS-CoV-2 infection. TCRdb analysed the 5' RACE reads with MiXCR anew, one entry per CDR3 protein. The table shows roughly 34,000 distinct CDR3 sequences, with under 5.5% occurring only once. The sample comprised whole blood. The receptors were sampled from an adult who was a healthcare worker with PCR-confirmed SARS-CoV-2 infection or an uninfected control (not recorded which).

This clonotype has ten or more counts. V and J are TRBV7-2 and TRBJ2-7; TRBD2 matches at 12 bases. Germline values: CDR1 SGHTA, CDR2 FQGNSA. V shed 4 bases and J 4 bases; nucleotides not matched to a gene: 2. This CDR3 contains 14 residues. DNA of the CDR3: TGTGCCAGCAGCTCTAGCGGGGGGGCATACGAGCAGTACTTC. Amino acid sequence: CASSSSGGAYEQYF.

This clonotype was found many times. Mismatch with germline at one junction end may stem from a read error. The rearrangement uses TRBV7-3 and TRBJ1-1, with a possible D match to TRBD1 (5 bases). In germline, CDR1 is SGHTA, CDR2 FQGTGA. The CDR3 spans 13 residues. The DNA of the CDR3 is TGTGCCAGCAGCTTAGAAGGGGAGACTGAAGTTTTCTTT. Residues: CASSLEGETEVFF. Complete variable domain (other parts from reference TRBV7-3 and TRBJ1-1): GAGVSQTPSNKVTEKGKYVELRCDPISGHTALYWYRQSLGQGPEFLIYFQGTGAADDSGLPNDRFFAVRPEGSVSTLKIQRTERGDSAVYLCASSLEGETEVFFGQGTRLTVV.

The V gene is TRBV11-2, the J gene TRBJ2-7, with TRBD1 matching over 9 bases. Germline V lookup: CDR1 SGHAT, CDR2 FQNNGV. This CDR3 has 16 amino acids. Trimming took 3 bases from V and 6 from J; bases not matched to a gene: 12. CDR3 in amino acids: CASSFLLPGQGCEQYF. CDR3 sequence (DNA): TGTGCCAGCAGCTTTCTCCTCCCGGGACAGGGCTGCGAGCAGTACTTC.

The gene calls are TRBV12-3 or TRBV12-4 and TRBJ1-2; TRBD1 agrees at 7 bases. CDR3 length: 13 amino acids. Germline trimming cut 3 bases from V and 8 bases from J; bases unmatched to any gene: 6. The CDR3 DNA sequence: TGTGCCAGCAGTTTCGGGGACAGTCCAGGCTACACCTTC. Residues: CASSFGDSPGYTF.

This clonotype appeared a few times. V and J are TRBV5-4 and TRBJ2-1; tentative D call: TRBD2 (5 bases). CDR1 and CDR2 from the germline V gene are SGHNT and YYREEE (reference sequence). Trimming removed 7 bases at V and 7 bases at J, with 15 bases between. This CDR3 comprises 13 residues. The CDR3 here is CASSEATRNEQFF. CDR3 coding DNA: TGTGCCAGCTCGGAGGCTACGAGGAATGAGCAGTTCTTC. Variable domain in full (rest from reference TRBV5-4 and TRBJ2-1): ETGVTQSPTHLIKTRGQQVTLRCSSQSGHNTVSWYQQALGQGPQFIFQYYREEENGRGNFPPRFSGLQFPNYSSELNVNALELDDSALYLCASSEATRNEQFFGPGTRLTVL.

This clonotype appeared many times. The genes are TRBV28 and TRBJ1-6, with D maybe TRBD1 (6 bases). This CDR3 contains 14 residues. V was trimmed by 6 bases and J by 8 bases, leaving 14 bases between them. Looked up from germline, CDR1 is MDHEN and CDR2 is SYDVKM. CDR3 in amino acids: CASRPSGDHSPLHF. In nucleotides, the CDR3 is TGTGCCAGCAGACCATCAGGGGATCATTCACCCCTCCACTTT.

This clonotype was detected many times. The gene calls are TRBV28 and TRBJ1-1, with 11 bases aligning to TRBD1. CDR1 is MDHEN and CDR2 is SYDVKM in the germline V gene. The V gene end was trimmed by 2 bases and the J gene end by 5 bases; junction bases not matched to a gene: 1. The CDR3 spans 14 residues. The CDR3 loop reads CASSLGTGGTEAFF. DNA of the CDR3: TGTGCCAGCAGTTTAGGGACAGGGGGAACTGAAGCTTTCTTT.

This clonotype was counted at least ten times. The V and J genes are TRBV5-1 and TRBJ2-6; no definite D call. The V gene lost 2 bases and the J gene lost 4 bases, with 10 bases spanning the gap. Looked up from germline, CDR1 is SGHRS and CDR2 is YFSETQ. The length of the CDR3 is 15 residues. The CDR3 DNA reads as TGCGCCAGCAGCTTCGAGTCTACCGGGGCCAACGTCCTGACTTTC. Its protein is CASSFESTGANVLTF.

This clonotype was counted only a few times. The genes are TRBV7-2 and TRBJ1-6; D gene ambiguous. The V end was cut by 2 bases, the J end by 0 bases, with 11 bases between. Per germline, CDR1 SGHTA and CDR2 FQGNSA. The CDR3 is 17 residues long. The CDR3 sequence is CASSLRRTSSYNSPLHF. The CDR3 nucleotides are TGTGCCAGCAGCTTACGACGGACGAGCTCCTATAATTCACCCCTCCACTTT.

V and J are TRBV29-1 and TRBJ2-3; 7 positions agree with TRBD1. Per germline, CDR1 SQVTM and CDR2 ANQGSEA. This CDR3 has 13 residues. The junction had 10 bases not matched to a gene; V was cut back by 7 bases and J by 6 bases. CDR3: CSGFTGVKDTQYF. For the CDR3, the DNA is TGCAGCGGATTTACAGGGGTCAAGGATACGCAGTATTTT.

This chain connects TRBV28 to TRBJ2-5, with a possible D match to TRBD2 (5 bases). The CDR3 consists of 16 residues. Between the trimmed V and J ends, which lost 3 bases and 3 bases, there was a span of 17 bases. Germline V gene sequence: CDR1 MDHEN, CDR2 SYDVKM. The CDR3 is CASSFRMRAGEETQYF. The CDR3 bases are TGTGCCAGCAGTTTCCGAATGAGGGCCGGAGAAGAGACCCAGTACTTC.

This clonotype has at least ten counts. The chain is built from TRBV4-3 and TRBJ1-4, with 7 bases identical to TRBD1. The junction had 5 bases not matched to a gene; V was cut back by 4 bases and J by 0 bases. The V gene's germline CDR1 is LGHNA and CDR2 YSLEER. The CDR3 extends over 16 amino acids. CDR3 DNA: TGCGCCAGCAGCCCGGACAGGAGTGCAACTAATGAAAAACTGTTTTTT. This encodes CASSPDRSATNEKLFF.